The TCR beta chain described here comes from a study of blood T cell repertoires in COVID-19. Study at large: Acute-phase and convalescent COVID-19 samples originated in the United States, Italy and Spain. Sample material is recorded as cDNA or gDNA derived from T cells, B-cell-depleted T cells, or PBMCs.

Recruited during active infection, patients (from Seattle) were subsequently followed longitudinally. In the source study's methods: The authors estimated nucleated cell counts from reference gene primer amplification. Measured with immunoSEQ multiplex PCR; TCRdb has only the in-frame clones, and not every one. The V and J calls and clone size come from that table; D and trimming were worked out from the DNA. Seen here are some 500,000 clones, approximately 91% observed once, and the top ten hold about 8.2%. The sequence derives from a woman aged 50 to 60 with COVID-19, enrolled during active disease. The sequencing input was peripheral blood.

CDR3 nucleotides: TGTGCCAGTAGTATAGATCGTGACTTGCTGGGTGGTGAGCAGTTCTTC. This sequence encodes CASSIDRDLLGGEQFF. The rearrangement joins TRBV19 to TRBJ2-1; D is unresolved. The CDR3 runs to 16 residues. CDR1 is LNHDA, CDR2 SQIVND, per germline (reference sequence). The V gene lost 0 bases and the J gene lost 9 bases, with 18 bases spanning the gap.